These 31 T cell receptor beta chains came from one sample sequenced in a study of T cells after yellow fever vaccination. One entry per CDR3 protein results from TCRdb running MiXCR on the 5' RACE reads. The sample holds some 99,000 distinct CDR3 sequences; around 5.8% are singletons and the top ten take over 40%. Specimen: CD8+ T cells sorted from PBMCs, collected 10 days after the yellow fever booster vaccination. The receptors shown here come from a man in his late teens or twenties who received the YFV17D yellow fever vaccine.

This clonotype appeared a few times. V is TRBV6-5 and J is TRBJ2-1, with D possibly TRBD2 on 5 matching bases. The germline V gene encodes CDR1 MNHEY and CDR2 SVGAGI. The CDR3 spans 14 residues. With 4 bases removed from V and 0 bases from J, the gap between germline ends came to 7 bases. DNA for the CDR3: TGTGCCAGCAGTTCGGGGAACTCCTACAATGAGCAGTTCTTC. Translation: CASSSGNSYNEQFF.

This clonotype occurred a few times. The chain recombines TRBV6-6 with TRBJ2-1, with D possibly being TRBD1 or TRBD2 (5 bases each). CDR1 and CDR2 (germline): MNHNY, SVGAGI (reference sequence). Trimming pared 5 bases from V and 8 bases from J, leaving 19 bases between. The CDR3 is 15 residues long. CDR3 region: CASSTSAGAPDEQFF. DNA of the CDR3: TGTGCCAGCAGTACCTCAGCCGGGGCCCCCGATGAGCAGTTCTTC.

This chain uses TRBV12-3 or TRBV12-4 with TRBJ2-5; 11 nucleotides line up with TRBD2. CDR3 length: 14 amino acids. Trimming took 5 bases from V and 3 from J; bases not matched to a gene: 2. CDR3 DNA sequence: TGTGCCAGCAGTCCGGGACTAGCGGAAGAGACCCAGTACTTC. It translates to CASSPGLAEETQYF.

The chain employs TRBV2 and TRBJ2-3; 7 positions match TRBD2. The length of the CDR3 is 13 residues. The V segment lost 7 bases and the J segment 2 bases; nucleotides outside the gene matches: 3. CDR1 and CDR2 (germline): SNHLY, FYNNEI. The CDR3 region is CASTSGVTDTQYF. The CDR3 DNA follows: TGTGCCAGCACCAGCGGGGTCACAGATACGCAGTATTTT.

The table lists this clonotype with many counts. The CDR3 here is CASSLGSSGGETQYF. As DNA, the CDR3 is TGTGCCAGCAGCTTGGGCTCCTCAGGCGGGGAGACCCAGTACTTC. The V gene is TRBV7-9, the J gene TRBJ2-5; tentatively, D is TRBD2 (5 bases). The CDR3 has 15 residues. Deletions cut 3 bases from V and 5 bases from J, with 16 bases between. The germline CDR1 and CDR2 sequences are SEHNR and FQNEAQ (reference sequence).

V is TRBV29-1 and J is TRBJ2-1; D unclear. CDR1 and CDR2 from the germline V gene are SQVTM and ANQGSEA. Trimming took off 7 bases at V and 9 bases at J, with 22 bases between the two ends. CDR3 size: 14 residues. CDR3 DNA sequence: TGCAGCGGAACACCGGTTGAGTCTCTTGGTGAGCAGTTCTTC. The encoded protein is CSGTPVESLGEQFF.

This clonotype was picked up a small number of times. CDR3 in amino acids: CASSLFGGAQETQYF. DNA for the CDR3: TGTGCCAGCAGCTTATTCGGAGGAGCCCAAGAGACCCAGTACTTC. The chain uses TRBV7-3 and TRBJ2-5, with D perhaps TRBD2 (5 bases). This CDR3 is 15 amino acids long. Germline CDR1 is SGHTA and CDR2 is FQGTGA. Trimming pared 2 bases from V and 1 base from J, leaving 11 bases between. The full variable domain, with the rest looked up from reference TRBV7-3 and TRBJ2-5, is GAGVSQTPSNKVTEKGKYVELRCDPISGHTALYWYRQSLGQGPEFLIYFQGTGAADDSGLPNDRFFAVRPEGSVSTLKIQRTERGDSAVYLCASSLFGGAQETQYFGPGTRLLVL.

The J gene is TRBJ1-2, the V gene TRBV14; tentative D call: TRBD1 (5 bases). The germline CDR1 and CDR2 sequences are SGHDN and FVKESK. The length of the CDR3 is 14 residues. Deletions cut 0 bases from V and 4 bases from J, with 9 bases between. CDR3 DNA: TGTGCCAGCAGCCAAGAGGGGCTTTTCTATGGCTACACCTTC. It encodes CASSQEGLFYGYTF.

This clonotype was observed a few times. The V and J genes are TRBV19 and TRBJ2-2, with 7 bases that match TRBD2. With V trimmed by 4 bases and J by 1 base, 6 bases remained unmatched. Germline V gene data show CDR1 as LNHDA and CDR2 as SQIVND (reference sequence). The CDR3 covers 16 residues. The CDR3 bases are TGTGCCAGTAGTACTCTGGCGGGGGAGAACACCGGGGAGCTGTTTTTT. This sequence encodes CASSTLAGENTGELFF.

This clonotype has a handful of counts. The J gene is TRBJ2-3, the V gene TRBV12-3 or TRBV12-4, with 11 bases aligning to TRBD1. The CDR3 has 15 amino acids. The V gene end was trimmed by 4 bases and the J gene end by 5 bases; junction bases not matched to a gene: 5. The chain's CDR3 is CASSSDRGRRDTQYF. CDR3 in DNA: TGTGCCAGCAGTTCGGACAGGGGGCGCAGAGATACGCAGTATTTT.

This clonotype was counted ten times or more. The chain employs TRBV7-2 and TRBJ2-2; D ambiguous. The CDR3 loop spans 13 amino acids. Deletions cut 1 base from V and 6 bases from J, with 6 bases between. Germline V lookup: CDR1 SGHTA, CDR2 FQGNSA. The CDR3 DNA follows: TGTGCCAGCAGCTTAGGGGTCGCCGGGGAGCTGTTTTTT. Translating it yields CASSLGVAGELFF.

V and J are TRBV4-2 and TRBJ2-1, with a possible D match to TRBD2 (5 bases). The CDR3 sequence is 14 residues long. Germline loops: CDR1 LGHNA, CDR2 YNFKEQ. The ends were cut back, 4 bases at V and 8 bases at J, with 15 bases in the middle. CDR3 region: CASSLILVGDEQFF. In DNA form, the CDR3 reads TGTGCCAGCAGCCTGATACTAGTAGGCGATGAGCAGTTCTTC.

This clonotype has more than one count but fewer than ten. The DNA for the CDR3 is TGTGCCAGCATTTCGGACCCCGGAGGAGCTTTCTTT. Translating it yields CASISDPGGAFF. This chain connects TRBV6-6 to TRBJ1-1; no clear D. Germline-derived CDR1 and CDR2 are MNHNY and SVGAGI (reference sequence). Deletions cut 7 bases from V and 10 bases from J, with 16 bases between. The CDR3 contains 12 residues.

This clonotype has a handful of counts. CDR3 coding DNA: TGTGCCAGCAGTTCCCGGACTAGTTCCTACGAGCAGTACTTC. This encodes CASSSRTSSYEQYF. The gene calls are TRBV6-2 or TRBV6-3 and TRBJ2-7, with 7 bases that match TRBD2. In germline, CDR1 is MNHEY, CDR2 SVGEGT. Losses at the gene ends were 4 bases for V and 1 base for J; bases not matched to a gene: 4. CDR3 length: 14 residues.

This clonotype was detected a few times. J is TRBJ2-7 and V is TRBV4-1; D unresolved. The V end was cut by 1 base, the J end by 0 bases, with 10 bases between. This CDR3 spans 15 amino acids. CDR1 is MGHRA and CDR2 is YSYEKL in the germline V gene. The CDR3 DNA sequence: TGCGCCAGCAGCCAAGTCGGCCTAAGCTCCTACGAGCAGTACTTC. This sequence encodes CASSQVGLSSYEQYF.

V is TRBV23-1 and J is TRBJ2-7; D is unresolved. TRBV23-1 has ORF status, its function being uncertain. There are 12 residues in the CDR3. V lost 8 bases, J lost 3 bases, and 11 bases lay in between. The CDR3, as DNA: TGCGCCAGCGGAACTAAGGGCTACGAGCAGTACTTC. Translated: CASGTKGYEQYF.

This clonotype was observed at least ten times. The chain combines TRBV6-5 with TRBJ1-1; D might be TRBD1 (6 bases). CDR1 is MNHEY, CDR2 SVGAGI, per germline. The CDR3 covers 15 residues. V was pared by 4 bases and J by 4 bases, with 16 bases between. In DNA, the CDR3 is TGTGCCAGCAGTTTATCCCCCAGGGGTAGCACTGAAGCTTTCTTT. Translating gives CASSLSPRGSTEAFF.

The V call is TRBV4-1, the J call TRBJ1-2; weak D call: TRBD1 (5 bases). CDR3 length equals 14 residues. V was shortened by 2 bases and J by 3 bases, with 10 bases between the two germline ends. Germline CDR1 is MGHRA and CDR2 is YSYEKL. The CDR3 protein is CASSQPGTDYGYTF. The CDR3 coding sequence is TGCGCCAGCAGCCAACCCGGGACCGACTATGGCTACACCTTC.

This rearrangement joins TRBV6-6 to TRBJ2-5; D perhaps matches TRBD2 (5 bases). Trimming cost V 8 bases and J 5 bases, with 15 bases left between them. The germline V gene encodes CDR1 MNHNY and CDR2 SVGAGI (reference sequence). CDR3 size: 13 residues. The CDR3 spells CASLGGLTETQYF. CDR3 nucleotide sequence: TGTGCCAGCCTCGGCGGGTTGACGGAGACCCAGTACTTC.

This clonotype has just a few counts. The J gene is TRBJ1-1, the V gene TRBV29-1, with D perhaps TRBD1 (5 bases). The germline V gene has CDR1 SQVTM and CDR2 ANQGSEA. The CDR3 totals 14 residues. The CDR3 DNA is TGCAGGACGGAAGGGGCCCGAGTAGGCACTGAAGCTTTCTTT. As protein: CRTEGARVGTEAFF. Variable domain in full (rest from reference TRBV29-1 and TRBJ1-1): SAVISQKPSRDICQRGTSLTIQCQVDSQVTMMFWYRQQPGQSLTLIATANQGSEATYESGFVIDKFPISRPNLTFSTLTVSNMSPEDSSIYLCRTEGARVGTEAFFGQGTRLTVV.

The rearrangement joins TRBV5-1 to TRBJ1-2; no definite D call. Between the trimmed V and J ends, which lost 4 bases and 5 bases, there was a span of 9 bases. Germline lookup yields CDR1 SGHRS and CDR2 YFSETQ. The CDR3 runs to 12 residues. DNA of the CDR3: TGCGCCAGCAGCGACGGAGGTTATGGCTACACCTTC. This translates into CASSDGGYGYTF.

The table lists this clonotype with a few counts. The J gene is TRBJ2-7, the V gene TRBV7-2; 7 bases align to TRBD2. This CDR3 has 15 amino acids. The germline gives CDR1 SGHTA, CDR2 FQGNSA. V was pared by 4 bases and J by 2 bases, with 8 bases of the junction left unmatched. CDR3 DNA sequence: TGTGCCAGCAGCTATACCACGGGGAGGGCCTACGAGCAGTACTTC. Protein product: CASSYTTGRAYEQYF. The variable domain in full, completed from reference TRBV7-2 and TRBJ2-7, reads GAGVSQSPSNKVTEKGKDVELRCDPISGHTALYWYRQSLGQGLEFLIYFQGNSAPDKSGLPSDRFSAERTGGSVSTLTIQRTQQEDSAVYLCASSYTTGRAYEQYFGPGTRLTVT.

In its sample, this clonotype was seen a few times. The V call is TRBV12-3 or TRBV12-4, the J call TRBJ2-7; TRBD1 matches 10 bases. After removal of 3 bases from V and 11 bases from J, the junction contained 7 bases not matched to a gene. The CDR3 has 13 amino acids. CDR3 coding DNA: TGTGCCAGCAGTTTTGGGACAGGGGTTAATAAGTACTTC. Protein sequence: CASSFGTGVNKYF.

This clonotype showed up many times. This chain uses TRBV25-1 with TRBJ2-5, with a tentative D call TRBD1 (6 bases). Between the trimmed V and J ends, which lost 1 base and 1 base, there was a span of 7 bases. Germline assignment: CDR1 MGHDK and CDR2 SYGVNS. This CDR3 has 14 amino acids. The CDR3, as DNA: TGTGCCAGCAGTGAATGGACAGTCCAAGAGACCCAGTACTTC. This translates into CASSEWTVQETQYF.

This chain joins TRBV9 and TRBJ2-1, with 9 bases aligning to TRBD2. J lost 6 bases, V lost 7 bases, and 5 bases had no gene match. This CDR3 is 13 amino acids long. The germline V gene encodes CDR1 SGDLS and CDR2 YYNGEE. CDR3 sequence (DNA): TGTGCCAGCGCGGGGGGGTCGGCCAATGAGCAGTTCTTC. This sequence encodes CASAGGSANEQFF.

In this sample, this clonotype turned up a few times. The chain combines TRBV20-1 with TRBJ2-3; TRBD2 aligns across 10 bases. This CDR3 comprises 16 residues. The ends lost 3 bases at V and 2 bases at J; junction bases unmatched: 8. From germline, CDR1 is DFQATT and CDR2 SNEGSKA (reference sequence). The CDR3 loop is CSARSGLADYTDTQYF. The CDR3, as DNA: TGCAGTGCTAGGTCTGGACTAGCGGACTACACAGATACGCAGTATTTT.

At least ten counts were recorded for this clonotype. The chain carries TRBV20-1 and TRBJ1-1; 8 bases map to TRBD1. Germline CDR1 is DFQATT and CDR2 is SNEGSKA (reference sequence). Trimming cost V 6 bases and J 9 bases; bases outside gene matches: 3. The CDR3 extends over 10 amino acids. CDR3 protein: CSARDRKAFF. The CDR3 DNA follows: TGCAGTGCAAGGGACAGGAAAGCTTTCTTT.

This clonotype was counted only a few times. This chain links TRBV5-6 with TRBJ2-3, with D unresolved. CDR1 is SGHDT and CDR2 is YYEEEE in the germline V gene. Trimming removed 5 bases at V and 6 bases at J, with 10 bases between. This CDR3 spans 12 amino acids. The CDR3 region has the DNA TGTGCCAGCAGTTATTACGAGGATACGCAGTATTTT. Protein product: CASSYYEDTQYF.

This clonotype was observed at least ten times. The chain couples TRBV4-1 to TRBJ2-3; D unclear. CDR1 is MGHRA, CDR2 YSYEKL, per germline. The CDR3 consists of 13 residues. Trimming removed 0 bases from V and 3 bases from J, with 4 bases in between. In nucleotides, the CDR3 is TGCGCCAGCAGCCAAGAAGCGACAGATACGCAGTATTTT. This codes for CASSQEATDTQYF.

The chain joins TRBV5-1 to TRBJ2-7, with 11 bases lining up with TRBD1. The V gene's germline CDR1 is SGHRS and CDR2 YFSETQ. This CDR3 has 16 residues. The J segment lost 0 bases and the V segment lost 4 bases, leaving 6 bases of the junction unmatched. CDR3 loop: CASSLGQGVFSYEQYF. CDR3 nucleotides: TGCGCCAGCAGCCTGGGACAGGGGGTTTTCTCCTACGAGCAGTACTTC.

This clonotype turned up a few times. The chain recombines TRBV20-1 with TRBJ2-2; D gene unclear. V gave up 0 bases and J gave up 1 base, with 9 bases separating them. The CDR3 contains 15 residues. The germline V gene encodes CDR1 DFQATT and CDR2 SNEGSKA (reference sequence). In nucleotides, the CDR3 is TGCAGTGCTAGAGATCAACGGTTGAACACCGGGGAGCTGTTTTTT. Amino acid sequence: CSARDQRLNTGELFF.